This record concerns one T cell receptor (beta chain) sequence. Its antigen remains unidentified. This record comes from a study of shared clonotypes between healthy human individuals. Study context: In total, the donors were two women and a few men aged 18 to 49.

The replicate PCRs on unsorted PBMC were given about 300 ng DNA, which is 25,000 to 30,000 T cell genomes. In the source study's methods: ImmunoSEQ sequences covered only the junction and lacked quality scores; filtering therefore differed. The data were produced by immunoSEQ multiplex PCR, yet TCRdb's version contains in-frame clones alone and is incomplete. V, J and clone size reflect that table, while D and trimming were determined from the DNA. The sample has about 560,000 clones; around 80% are singletons. From germline, CDR1 is SGHRS and CDR2 YFSETQ. The junction had 4 bases not matched to a gene; V was cut back by 1 base and J by 4 bases. This CDR3 comprises 15 residues. Broader study findings: Among donors, sharing of clonotypes was expected to be affected by sequencing depth.

This chain links TRBV5-1 with TRBJ1-1; TRBD1 agrees at 10 bases. The sequenced sample consisted of PBMCs. The receptor was derived from a woman aged 40 to 55 in good health. Some clones in this sample may be carry-over from other donors' samples. The chain's CDR3 is CASSLIGQGGTEAFF. The CDR3 bases are TGCGCCAGCAGCTTGATCGGACAGGGGGGCACTGAAGCTTTCTTT.